The 30 T cell receptor beta chains listed next were all sequenced from one sample in a study of CD8+ T cells in alopecia areata (dated by TCRdb to about 2018). Receptor libraries were prepared by the immunoSEQ multiplex PCR assay. To provide template for TCR sequencing, every sample had RNA extracted and reverse transcribed into cDNA. TCRdb provides this immuneACCESS table in a form limited to in-frame rearrangements. Some clones are lacking; in checked studies, under half of them reflect an unresolved V gene, and why the rest are absent is not known. Across this sample there are approximately 150,000 clones, with roughly 63% seen only once. The ten largest clones add up to roughly 16% of the sample. Explained via the paper, the treatment or condition label denotes: oral pan-JAK inhibitor, 5-10 mg twice daily. Specimen: CD4+ T cells sorted from blood, collected between weeks 55 and 65, from a patient treated with tofacitinib. The receptors were sampled from a human donor with alopecia areata.

This clone turned up a few times. The V gene is TRBV29-1, the J gene TRBJ2-6; perhaps TRBD2 as D (6 bases). V was shortened by 6 bases and J by 2 bases, with 11 bases between the two germline ends. This CDR3 is built from 14 residues. From germline, CDR1 is SQVTM and CDR2 ANQGSEA. The CDR3 sequence: CSVWSGAGANVLTF. Here the CDR3 DNA reads TGCAGCGTCTGGTCGGGGGCTGGGGCCAACGTCCTGACTTTC.

This clone was picked up a small number of times. The chain couples TRBV7-9 to TRBJ1-2; D uncertain. The germline V and J ends were trimmed by 2 bases and 0 bases, with 7 bases remaining between them. The CDR3 consists of 14 residues. CDR1 is SEHNR and CDR2 is FQNEAQ in the germline V gene (reference sequence). The chain's CDR3 is CASSLIDTNYGYTF. The CDR3 DNA is TGTGCCAGCAGCTTAATTGACACTAACTATGGCTACACCTTC.

The chain uses TRBV7-8 and TRBJ2-5, with TRBD2 matching over 7 bases. Germline CDR1 SGHVS, CDR2 FQNEAQ. CDR3 length: 14 amino acids. V lost 4 bases and J lost 4; bases outside the gene matches: 6. The CDR3 DNA sequence: TGTGCCAGCAGCTCGGGGGGACCGGGAGAGACCCAGTACTTC. Protein product: CASSSGGPGETQYF.

The chain uses TRBV29-1 and TRBJ1-1; TRBD1 might be the D (5 bases). Trimming removed 2 bases at V and 5 bases at J, with 15 bases between. Germline V gene data show CDR1 as SQVTM and CDR2 as ANQGSEA. The CDR3 consists of 14 residues. CDR3 in amino acids: CSVEKTVSGTEAFF. The CDR3 bases are TGCAGCGTTGAAAAGACAGTAAGTGGGACTGAAGCTTTCTTT.

This CDR3 is CASSGSGQRNQPQHF. CDR3 nucleotide sequence: TGTGCCAGCAGCGGTAGCGGACAGAGAAATCAGCCCCAGCATTTT. The chain combines TRBV7-8 with TRBJ1-5, with a tentative D call TRBD1 (6 bases). Trimming took 5 bases from V and 4 from J, leaving 15 bases between them. The V gene's germline CDR1 is SGHVS and CDR2 FQNEAQ. This CDR3 has 15 residues.

The chain combines TRBV14 with TRBJ1-6, with D tentatively TRBD1 (6 bases). V was cut by 3 bases and J by 5 bases, with 11 bases left in between. The germline CDR1 and CDR2 sequences are SGHDN and FVKESK. This CDR3 is built from 15 residues. DNA of the CDR3: TGTGCCAGCAGCCACTGGACAGAGCATAATTCACCCCTCCACTTT. It codes for CASSHWTEHNSPLHF.

In DNA, the CDR3 is TGTGCCAGCAGCACAGGGTCTGGAAACACCATATATTTT. Protein product: CASSTGSGNTIYF. The chain couples TRBV6-5 to TRBJ1-3; TRBD1 might be the D (6 bases). V dropped 6 bases and J dropped 1 base, with 7 bases sitting between them. Germline V gene lookup returns CDR1 MNHEY and CDR2 SVGAGI. The CDR3 totals 13 residues.

This clone was seen at least ten times. The chain joins TRBV7-8 to TRBJ2-3, with TRBD2 identical over 13 bases. The ends lost 8 bases at V and 6 bases at J; junction bases unmatched: 11. The CDR3 totals 16 residues. Germline CDR1 is SGHVS and CDR2 is FQNEAQ. This CDR3 reads CASFSGLAGSSDTQYF. The CDR3 nucleotides read TGTGCCAGCTTTTCGGGACTAGCGGGGAGCTCCGATACGCAGTATTTT.

This rearrangement joins TRBV5-6 to TRBJ1-5, with TRBD1 matching 9 bases. This CDR3 has 13 residues. V shed 3 bases, J shed 7 bases, and the junction held 2 bases outside the gene matches. CDR1 is SGHDT, CDR2 YYEEEE, per germline. The CDR3 loop reads CASSWDREQPQHF. CDR3 sequence (DNA): TGTGCCAGCAGCTGGGACAGGGAACAGCCCCAGCATTTT.

The rearrangement joins TRBV6-6 to TRBJ1-2, with 7 bases identical to TRBD1. Germline CDR1 reads MNHNY; CDR2 reads SVGAGI (reference sequence). V shed 0 bases, J shed 6 bases, and the junction held 4 bases outside the gene matches. This CDR3 is 14 amino acids long. CDR3 in DNA: TGTGCCAGCAGTTACTCTGACAGGGTGCATGGCTACACCTTC. It yields the protein CASSYSDRVHGYTF.

This chain uses TRBV4-1 with TRBJ2-3; D possibly corresponds to TRBD2 (6 bases). Trimming took off 0 bases at V and 2 bases at J, with 15 bases between the two ends. Germline V lookup: CDR1 MGHRA, CDR2 YSYEKL. This CDR3 region has 17 residues. CDR3 sequence reads: CASSQEGGRGLTDTQYF. The CDR3 coding sequence is TGCGCCAGCAGCCAAGAAGGAGGGCGGGGACTCACAGATACGCAGTATTTT.

The chain carries TRBV6-5 and TRBJ1-2; D call uncertain. The CDR3 loop spans 12 amino acids. V lost 6 bases and J 7 bases, leaving 12 bases between the germline ends. CDR1 is MNHEY and CDR2 is SVGAGI in the germline V gene. CDR3 nucleotides: TGTGCCAGCAGATCTACAGTAGGTGGCTACACCTTC. Translated: CASRSTVGGYTF.

This clone has at least ten counts. This chain joins TRBV10-3 and TRBJ1-2, with D possibly being TRBD1 (5 bases). Germline CDR1 ENHRY, CDR2 SYGVKD. The CDR3 runs 15 residues. The germline V and J ends were trimmed by 1 base and 4 bases, with 13 bases remaining between them. CDR3 in amino acids: CAISEWAGRPYGYTF. The DNA of the CDR3 is TGTGCCATCAGTGAGTGGGCAGGGAGGCCCTATGGCTACACCTTC.

The V call is TRBV6-5, the J call TRBJ1-1, with D perhaps TRBD1 (6 bases). The CDR3 covers 13 residues. Germline V gene lookup returns CDR1 MNHEY and CDR2 SVGAGI. Trimming pared 7 bases from V and 4 bases from J, leaving 13 bases between. This chain's CDR3 is CASMWGRATEAFF. CDR3 coding DNA: TGTGCCAGCATGTGGGGGCGGGCCACTGAAGCTTTCTTT.

This clone was observed a single time. The chain has TRBV30 and TRBJ2-7; a possible D gene is TRBD1 (6 bases). The V gene's germline CDR1 is GTSNPN and CDR2 SVGIG (reference sequence). The V gene lost 5 bases and the J gene lost 3 bases, with 17 bases spanning the gap. There are 14 residues in the CDR3. The CDR3, as DNA: TGTGCCTGGGGCCCAGGGGCAGGGCTCTACGAGCAGTACTTC. The encoded protein is CAWGPGAGLYEQYF.

The chain combines TRBV5-1 with TRBJ1-2; D gene uncertain. Per the germline V gene, CDR1 is SGHRS and CDR2 is YFSETQ. The CDR3 consists of 14 residues. The V and J ends lost 2 bases and 2 bases respectively, with 10 bases between them. CDR3 in DNA: TGCGCCAGCAGCTTCGGGTTGGGGAACTATGGCTACACCTTC. Translated: CASSFGLGNYGYTF.

The CDR3 sequence: CASSRLTGTGVSYEQYF. DNA for the CDR3: TGTGCCAGCAGTCGCCTGACCGGGACAGGGGTTTCCTACGAGCAGTACTTC. The V and J genes are TRBV27 and TRBJ2-7, with TRBD1 matching over 10 bases. The CDR3 contains 17 residues. Germline V gives CDR1 MNHEY, CDR2 SMNVEV (reference sequence). V gave up 5 bases and J gave up 1 base; unmatched junction bases: 11.

This clone was seen only a few times. The V gene is TRBV4-1, the J gene TRBJ1-2; D possibly corresponds to TRBD1 (5 bases). This CDR3 contains 12 residues. Germline assignment: CDR1 MGHRA and CDR2 YSYEKL. V lost 4 bases and J lost 8, with 11 bases in between. This chain's CDR3 is CASSRGGYGYTF. Written as DNA, the CDR3 is TGCGCCAGCAGCCGGGGGGGATACGGCTACACCTTC.

Concerning this clone itself: Germline and junction disagree at one end, which may indicate a read error. The chain employs TRBV20-1 and TRBJ2-1; D might be TRBD1 (6 bases). Germline values: CDR1 DFQATT, CDR2 SNEGSKA (reference sequence). This CDR3 comprises 11 residues. CDR3 in amino acids: CSGRGNNEQFF. The CDR3 DNA is TGTTCTGGCAGGGGTAACAATGAGCAGTTCTTC.

The chain recombines TRBV29-1 with TRBJ2-5; 11 nucleotides agree with TRBD2. Germline CDR1 reads SQVTM; CDR2 reads ANQGSEA. The CDR3 consists of 13 residues. J was trimmed by 13 bases and V by 6 bases; bases with no gene match: 13. This CDR3 reads CSVMLLAGGRGYF. In nucleotides, the CDR3 is TGCAGCGTGATGCTCCTAGCGGGGGGCCGTGGGTACTTC. The variable domain in full, completed from reference TRBV29-1 and TRBJ2-5, reads SAVISQKPSRDICQRGTSLTIQCQVDSQVTMMFWYRQQPGQSLTLIATANQGSEATYESGFVIDKFPISRPNLTFSTLTVSNMSPEDSSIYLCSVMLLAGGRGYFGPGTRLLVL.

The V gene is TRBV2, the J gene TRBJ1-6, with D possibly being TRBD1 (5 bases). Germline V gene lookup returns CDR1 SNHLY and CDR2 FYNNEI. The CDR3 length is 13 residues. Trimming removed 7 bases from V and 11 bases from J, with 15 bases in between. The CDR3 DNA sequence: TGTGCCAGCACTCGGGACGCCTATCCACCCCTCCACTTT. Translated: CASTRDAYPPLHF.

The J gene is TRBJ2-1, the V gene TRBV4-1, with 8 bases identical to TRBD1. V lost 4 bases, J lost 5 bases, and 4 bases stayed unmatched. The CDR3 sequence is 14 residues long. Germline V CDR1 and CDR2: MGHRA, YSYEKL. The CDR3 protein is CASSRGQGDNEQFF. Written as DNA, the CDR3 is TGCGCCAGCAGCCGAGGACAGGGCGACAATGAGCAGTTCTTC.

The DNA of the CDR3 is TGCGCCAGCAGCTTGGTGGGCAGGCCAAGCACAGATACGCAGTATTTT. Its translation is CASSLVGRPSTDTQYF. The V call is TRBV5-1, the J call TRBJ2-3; D ambiguous. With 0 bases removed from V and 0 bases from J, the gap between germline ends came to 11 bases. The CDR3 sequence is 16 residues long. The V gene's germline CDR1 is SGHRS and CDR2 YFSETQ.

The chain couples TRBV5-1 to TRBJ2-5; 7 bases match TRBD2. J was trimmed by 5 bases and V by 5 bases; bases with no gene match: 6. Looked up from germline, CDR1 is SGHRS and CDR2 is YFSETQ. The CDR3 covers 13 residues. The CDR3 bases are TGCGCCAGCAGTTCTCTAGCGGCGGAGACCCAGTACTTC. Amino acids: CASSSLAAETQYF.

This clone was detected only once. The DNA of the CDR3 is TGTGCCTGGAGTCCCAGGGGCTTCTCCTACGAGCAGTACTTC. It specifies CAWSPRGFSYEQYF. V usage is TRBV30 and J usage is TRBJ2-7, with D maybe TRBD1 (6 bases). V lost 2 bases to trimming and J lost 0 bases, with 11 bases between them. The CDR3 spans 14 residues. The germline gives CDR1 GTSNPN, CDR2 SVGIG (reference sequence).

This chain connects TRBV5-1 to TRBJ1-1; D gene uncertain. V was pared by 0 bases and J by 3 bases, with 12 bases between. This CDR3 is built from 15 residues. The germline gives CDR1 SGHRS, CDR2 YFSETQ. The CDR3 sequence: CASSLDPFEDTEAFF. CDR3 sequence (DNA): TGCGCCAGCAGCTTGGATCCATTTGAGGACACTGAAGCTTTCTTT.

This sequence joins TRBV5-1 and TRBJ1-5; D not resolved. CDR1 is SGHRS, CDR2 YFSETQ, per germline. Trimming removed 0 bases at V and 2 bases at J, with 12 bases between. The CDR3 is 16 amino acids. CDR3 residues: CASSLGDNVGNQPQHF. The CDR3 region has the DNA TGCGCCAGCAGCTTGGGGGATAATGTAGGCAATCAGCCCCAGCATTTT.

The chain carries TRBV2 and TRBJ2-3; unclear D gene. The length of the CDR3 is 14 residues. V lost 3 bases to trimming and J lost 0 bases, with 7 bases between them. In germline, CDR1 is SNHLY, CDR2 FYNNEI. This chain's CDR3 is CASSDSSSTDTQYF. CDR3 DNA: TGTGCCAGCAGTGATAGCAGTAGCACAGATACGCAGTATTTT.

This chain uses TRBV2 with TRBJ1-5; 7 bases map to TRBD1. The CDR3 runs 15 residues. Germline CDR1 SNHLY, CDR2 FYNNEI. J gave up 0 bases and V 6 bases, and 5 bases lay outside the gene matches. CDR3 sequence (DNA): TGTGCCAGCAGGCCCAGGGACAGTAGCAATCAGCCCCAGCATTTT. Protein sequence: CASRPRDSSNQPQHF.

V usage is TRBV7-9 and J usage is TRBJ1-1; no clear D gene. V lost 2 bases and J 5 bases, leaving 12 bases between the germline ends. This CDR3 is built from 14 residues. Germline V lookup: CDR1 SEHNR, CDR2 FQNEAQ (reference sequence). CDR3 sequence reads: CASSLIRERTEAFF. The CDR3 DNA follows: TGTGCCAGCAGCTTAATTAGGGAGAGGACTGAAGCTTTCTTT.